This T cell receptor beta chain was recovered during a study of OX40 agonist ivuxolimab in advanced cancers. Blood samples were obtained at baseline, cycle 4 day 1, and cycle 7 day 1. The method was immunoSEQ multiplex PCR; TCRdb's version includes in-frame clones alone and lacks a portion of them. The sample has 50,000 to 65,000 clones, approximately 88% seen once. The length of the CDR3 is 14 residues. Trimming shortened V by 5 bases and J by 9 bases, and 14 bases separated the two germline ends. From germline, CDR1 is SEHNR and CDR2 FQNEAQ (reference sequence). The sequences come from CD4+ or CD8+ T cells sorted from blood, collected in a trial of the OX40 agonist ivuxolimab. This chain uses TRBV7-9 with TRBJ1-6, with a weak D call TRBD1 (6 bases). This TCR derives from an adult with an advanced solid tumor such as melanoma, head and neck, liver or kidney cancer. The CDR3 loop is CASSQQGIGSPLHF. CDR3 coding DNA: TGTGCCAGCAGCCAACAGGGTATAGGTTCACCCCTCCACTTT.